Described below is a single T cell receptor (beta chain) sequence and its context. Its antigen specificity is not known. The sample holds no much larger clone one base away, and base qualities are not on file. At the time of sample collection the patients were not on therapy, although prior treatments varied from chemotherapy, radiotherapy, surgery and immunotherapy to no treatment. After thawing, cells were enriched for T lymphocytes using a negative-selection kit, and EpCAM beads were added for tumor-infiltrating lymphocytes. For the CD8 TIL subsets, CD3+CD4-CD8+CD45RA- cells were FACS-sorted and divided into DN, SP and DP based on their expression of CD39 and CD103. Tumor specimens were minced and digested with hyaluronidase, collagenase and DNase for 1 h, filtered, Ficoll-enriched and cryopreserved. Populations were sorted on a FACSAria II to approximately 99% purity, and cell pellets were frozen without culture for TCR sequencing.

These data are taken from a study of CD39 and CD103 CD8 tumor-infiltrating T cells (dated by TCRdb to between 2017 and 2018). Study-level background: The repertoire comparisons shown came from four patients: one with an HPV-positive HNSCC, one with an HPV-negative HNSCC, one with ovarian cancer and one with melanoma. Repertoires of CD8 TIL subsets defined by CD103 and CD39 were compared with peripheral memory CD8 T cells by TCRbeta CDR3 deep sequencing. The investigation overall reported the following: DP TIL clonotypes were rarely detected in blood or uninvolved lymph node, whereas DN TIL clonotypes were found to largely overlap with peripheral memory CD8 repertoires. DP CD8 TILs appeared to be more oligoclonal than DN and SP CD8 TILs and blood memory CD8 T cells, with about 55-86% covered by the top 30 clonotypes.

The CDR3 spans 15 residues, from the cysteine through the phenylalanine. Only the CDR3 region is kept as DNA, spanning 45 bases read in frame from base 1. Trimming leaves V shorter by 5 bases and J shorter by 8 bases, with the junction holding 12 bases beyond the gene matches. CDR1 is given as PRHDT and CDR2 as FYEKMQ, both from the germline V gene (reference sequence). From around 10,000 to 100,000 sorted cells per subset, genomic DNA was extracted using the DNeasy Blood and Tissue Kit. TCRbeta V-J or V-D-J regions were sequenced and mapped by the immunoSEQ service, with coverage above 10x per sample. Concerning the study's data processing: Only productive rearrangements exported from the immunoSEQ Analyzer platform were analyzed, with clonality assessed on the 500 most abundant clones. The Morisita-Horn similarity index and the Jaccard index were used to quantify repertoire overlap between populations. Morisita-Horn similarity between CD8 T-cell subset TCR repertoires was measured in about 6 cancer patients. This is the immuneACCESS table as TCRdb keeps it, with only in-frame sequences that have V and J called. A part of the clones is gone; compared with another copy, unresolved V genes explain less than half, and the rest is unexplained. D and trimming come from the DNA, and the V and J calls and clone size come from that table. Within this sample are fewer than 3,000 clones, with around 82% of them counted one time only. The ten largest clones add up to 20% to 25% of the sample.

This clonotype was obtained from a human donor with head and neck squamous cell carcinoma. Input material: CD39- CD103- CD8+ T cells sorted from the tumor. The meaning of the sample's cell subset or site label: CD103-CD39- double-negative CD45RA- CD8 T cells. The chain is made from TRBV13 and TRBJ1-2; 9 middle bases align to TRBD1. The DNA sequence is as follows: TGTGCCAGCAGCACGACCGGGACAGGGTCTGGCGGCTACACCTTC. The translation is CASSTTGTGSGGYTF.